A selection of T cell receptor beta chains follows, all from one sample in a study of shared clonotypes between healthy human individuals. Here immunoSEQ multiplex PCR was the method, and the copy in TCRdb shows in-frame clones only, minus some. The data hold about 1,500,000 clones, with over 95% observed a single time. Sequencing used naive CD4+ T cells sorted from blood. The receptor source for this set is a man younger than 40 in good health. CDR3s include the opening cysteine and the closing phenylalanine or tryptophan. Fields, in order: D gene, clone size, J gene, V gene, CDR3 DNA, CDR3 protein. A D gene is named only where the DNA matches it firmly. Clone size appears in some rows only: once, few, many, or a class for an expanded clone.

TRBD1 | - | TRBJ1-1 | TRBV7-3 | TGTGCCAGCAGCTCACAGGGGGCAGGACCTGAGGCTTTCTTT | CASSSQGAGPEAFF
TRBD2 | - | TRBJ2-1 | TRBV5-1 | TGCGCCAGCAGCCTTCCTTTAGCGGGAGGGAGCGATGAGCAGTTCTTC | CASSLPLAGGSDEQFF
- | - | TRBJ2-1 | TRBV18 | TGTGCCAGCTCACCCGTGAGCTCCTACAATGAGCAGTTCTTC | CASSPVSSYNEQFF
TRBD2 | - | TRBJ2-7 | TRBV7-6 | TGTGCCAGCAGCACTCTTAGCGGGAGAGAGTACGAGCAGTACTTC | CASSTLSGREYEQYF
- | - | TRBJ1-1 | TRBV5-1 | TGCGCCAGCAGCCCGGCGTTGGGATCGGAAACTGAAGCTTTCTTT | CASSPALGSETEAFF
- | - | TRBJ1-5 | TRBV18 | TGTGCCAGCTCGTCTCAGGGTAGCAATCAGCCCCAGCATTTT | CASSSQGSNQPQHF
- | - | TRBJ2-5 | TRBV5-1 | TGCGCCAGCAGCTTGGGGTCGGAGACCCAGTACTTC | CASSLGSETQYF
- | - | TRBJ2-5 | TRBV13 | TGTGCCAGCAGCTTAGACCGGTTTGTTGAGACCCAGTACTTC | CASSLDRFVETQYF
TRBD1 | once | TRBJ1-4 | TRBV28 | TGTGCCAGCAGTGTGGACAGGGTTGATGAAAAACTGTTTTTT | CASSVDRVDEKLFF
TRBD2 | - | TRBJ2-1 | TRBV29-1 | TGCAGCGTTGTGGAACCGGGACTAGCGGGATACTACAATGAGCAGTTCTTC | CSVVEPGLAGYYNEQFF
- | - | TRBJ2-2 | TRBV7-7 | TGTGCTAGCAGCTTGCTGGGGCCCGGGGAGCTGTTTTTT | CASSLLGPGELFF
- | - | TRBJ2-3 | TRBV27 | TGTGCCAGCAGAAAAGGACAAAGCACAGATACGCAGTATTTT | CASRKGQSTDTQYF
- | - | TRBJ2-5 | TRBV5-4 | TGTGCCAGCAGTTTAGACAGGCAAGAGACCCAGTACTTC | CASSLDRQETQYF
- | - | TRBJ1-1 | TRBV6-6 | TGTGCCAGCAGTTTTAATCAGGGAGAGAACACTGAAGCTTTCTTT | CASSFNQGENTEAFF
- | - | TRBJ1-2 | TRBV9 | TGTGCCAGCAGCGTATTGCCAGCTTCTAACTATGGCTACACCTTC | CASSVLPASNYGYTF
TRBD1 | - | TRBJ1-2 | TRBV6-5 | TGTGCCAGCGGATTAAGGACAGGGGTCTATGGCTACACCTTC | CASGLRTGVYGYTF
- | - | TRBJ1-2 | TRBV14 | TGTGCCAGCAGCCAAGATGACGACCTTGGCTATGGCTACACCTTC | CASSQDDDLGYGYTF
- | - | TRBJ2-5 | TRBV18 | TGTGCCAGCTCACCACCGACAGTCCAAGAGACCCAGTACTTC | CASSPPTVQETQYF
TRBD2 | - | TRBJ2-5 | TRBV30 | TGTGCCTGGAAAGGACTAGCGGGAGAGGTAAAGACCCAGTACTTC | CAWKGLAGEVKTQYF
TRBD1 | - | TRBJ2-5 | TRBV6-1 | TGTGCCAGCAATCGAAGGGGGCTCTCTGCAGAGACCCAGTACTTC | CASNRRGLSAETQYF
TRBD1 | - | TRBJ2-7 | TRBV5-1 | TGCGCCAGCAGGACCGGGACAGGGTTGTGGGAGCAGTACTTC | CASRTGTGLWEQYF
- | - | TRBJ1-1 | TRBV19 | TGTGCCAGTAGGAACCCGGGGGGGCAACATGAAGCTTTCTTT | CASRNPGGQHEAFF
- | - | TRBJ1-2 | TRBV30 | TGTGCCTGGAGTCCCCCGGGGCAGGCCGCTGGCTATGGCTACACCTTC | CAWSPPGQAAGYGYTF
- | - | TRBJ1-1 | TRBV5-4 | TGTGCCAGCAGCCCTGCCCCGAAGGGAGCCGCTGAAGCTTTCTTT | CASSPAPKGAAEAFF
TRBD1 | - | TRBJ1-4 | TRBV2 | TGTGCCAGCAGTGGCGAGACAGGGGGGGAAAAACTGTTTTTT | CASSGETGGEKLFF
TRBD1 | - | TRBJ2-6 | TRBV9 | TGTGCCAGCAGCGTAACACAGGGGGTCACTGGGGCCAACGTCCTGACTTTC | CASSVTQGVTGANVLTF
TRBD1 | once | TRBJ1-4 | TRBV14 | TGTGCCAGCAGCCACCAGGGGGGCGGGGAGGCTAATGAAAAACTGTTTTTT | CASSHQGGGEANEKLFF
- | - | TRBJ2-3 | TRBV7-9 | TGTGCCAGCAGCTTATCGGCAGCTAGCACAGATACGCAGTATTTT | CASSLSAASTDTQYF
- | - | TRBJ2-3 | TRBV5-1 | TGCGCCAGCAGCCCCGGGGGTCTGGCAGATACGCAGTATTTT | CASSPGGLADTQYF
TRBD2 | - | TRBJ2-3 | TRBV5-1 | TGCGCCAGCAGCTTGGATCGGAGGCTGCGGGAGAGCACAGATACGCAGTATTTT | CASSLDRRLRESTDTQYF
- | once | TRBJ2-3 | TRBV10-3 | TGTGCCACCTTTGAAGATACGCAGTATTTT | CATFEDTQYF
- | - | TRBJ1-1 | TRBV18 | TGTGCCAGCGCGACGAGGGAGAGGTCTGAAGCTTTCTTT | CASATRERSEAFF
TRBD2 | - | TRBJ2-5 | TRBV18 | TGTGCCAGCTCACCATCTGGACTAGCGGGACCCCAAGAGACCCAGTACTTC | CASSPSGLAGPQETQYF
TRBD2 | - | TRBJ2-5 | TRBV5-1 | TGCGCCACCCAACTAGCGGGAGTGGAGCGAGAGACCCAGTACTTC | CATQLAGVERETQYF
- | - | TRBJ1-3 | TRBV28 | TGTGCCAGCAGTTTGGGGACAATCTTTAGCTCTGGAAACACCATATATTTT | CASSLGTIFSSGNTIYF
- | - | TRBJ2-7 | TRBV6-1 | TGTGCCAGCAGTGACCGGGTATGGACCTACGAGCAGTACTTC | CASSDRVWTYEQYF
- | - | TRBJ1-4 | TRBV2 | TGTGCCGGGTCTTGGGTTAATAATGAAAAACTGTTTTTT | CAGSWVNNEKLFF
- | few | TRBJ1-1 | TRBV11-2 | TGTGCCAGCAGAAACAGGGCCACTGAAGCTTTCTTT | CASRNRATEAFF
- | - | TRBJ2-6 | TRBV5-1 | TGCGCCAGCAGCCCAGACCTGCTTGGGGCCAACGTCCTGACTTTC | CASSPDLLGANVLTF
TRBD2 | - | TRBJ2-1 | TRBV28 | TGTGCCAGCAGTTCACCGGGACTAGCCAGTGAGCAGTTCTTC | CASSSPGLASEQFF
- | - | TRBJ2-3 | TRBV5-1 | TGCGCCAGCTCGGCAAACACAGATACGCAGTATTTT | CASSANTDTQYF
- | - | TRBJ2-1 | TRBV11-3 | TGTGCCAGCAGCTTAGATGCCAGGAATGAGCAGTTCTTC | CASSLDARNEQFF
- | - | TRBJ2-7 | TRBV28 | TGTGCCAGCAGTCGCTCCAGAGGGATAGTTGGCGAGCAGTACTTC | CASSRSRGIVGEQYF
TRBD1 | - | TRBJ2-1 | TRBV5-4 | TGTGCCAGCAGTAAAACAGGGGGCTACTACAATGAGCAGTTCTTC | CASSKTGGYYNEQFF
- | - | TRBJ1-3 | TRBV5-1 | TGCGCCAGCAGACCAAGCCTGAGCTCTGGAAACACCATATATTTT | CASRPSLSSGNTIYF
- | - | TRBJ2-1 | TRBV11-2 | TGTGCCAGCAGCTTCAGTTTCGGGCTAACCGCCTACAATGAGCAGTTCTTC | CASSFSFGLTAYNEQFF
TRBD1 | - | TRBJ1-4 | TRBV25-1 | TGTGCCAGCAGTGACCTGACAGGGGGGAGAGGAAAACTGTTTTTT | CASSDLTGGRGKLFF
TRBD2 | - | TRBJ2-3 | TRBV5-4 | TGTGCCAGCAGCCCGTCCGGGACTAGCGGCACAGATACGCAGTATTTT | CASSPSGTSGTDTQYF
- | once | TRBJ1-2 | TRBV5-1 | TGCGCCAGCAGCTCTCAGGGACCCACTAACTATGGCTACACCTTC | CASSSQGPTNYGYTF
- | - | TRBJ1-2 | TRBV2 | TGTGCCAGCAAGGACGACGGGGCGGGCTACACCTTC | CASKDDGAGYTF
- | - | TRBJ2-7 | TRBV5-5 | TGTGCCAGCAGCTCGACTAGGAACGGCCCCTTGGAGCAGTACTTC | CASSSTRNGPLEQYF